This T cell receptor beta chain was captured in a study of blood T cell repertoires in COVID-19. Repertoires were generated with immunoSEQ multiplex PCR, while TCRdb's copy carries only in-frame clones and drops some. The sample has 250,000 to 300,000 clones; 70% to 90% are singletons. Recovered status applied to Cohort 3 donors who had two consecutive negative PCRs. It also applied to those with clearance or with symptom resolution. The table lists this clone with a count of one. Germline CDR1 MGHRA, CDR2 YSYEKL. CDR3 length: 15 amino acids. The V and J ends lost 4 bases and 6 bases respectively, with 18 bases between them.

The clonotype was recovered from a woman aged 50 to 65 who had recovered from COVID-19. The sample comprised PBMCs or T cells enriched from blood (not recorded which). The chain employs TRBV4-1 and TRBJ1-2; tentatively, D is TRBD1 (5 bases). The CDR3 here is CASSPNGGLPHGYTF. The CDR3 DNA follows: TGCGCCAGCAGCCCGAATGGGGGACTGCCTCATGGCTACACCTTC.